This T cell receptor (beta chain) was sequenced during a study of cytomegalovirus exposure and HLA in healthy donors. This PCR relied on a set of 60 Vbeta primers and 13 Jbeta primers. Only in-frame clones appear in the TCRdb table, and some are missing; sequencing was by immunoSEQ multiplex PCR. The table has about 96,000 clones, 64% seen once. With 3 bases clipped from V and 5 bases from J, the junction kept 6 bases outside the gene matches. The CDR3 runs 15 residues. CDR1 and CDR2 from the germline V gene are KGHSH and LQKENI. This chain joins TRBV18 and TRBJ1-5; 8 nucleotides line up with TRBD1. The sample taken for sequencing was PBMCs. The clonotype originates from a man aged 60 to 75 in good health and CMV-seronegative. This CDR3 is CASSPWTGPDQPQHF. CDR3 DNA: TGTGCCAGCTCACCCTGGACAGGGCCTGATCAGCCCCAGCATTTT.